Included here is one TCR beta chain sequence, with context. In its sample, this clonotype was seen many times. Its antigen is unknown. No much larger clone exists at a distance of one base, and base qualities are not known. For sequencing, an Illumina NovaSeq 6000 was employed. TCR cDNA was made using 5'RACE template switching, a step that added a universal primer site and unique molecular identifiers. Priming for cDNA synthesis came from both the TCR alpha and TCR beta constant segments. Libraries were amplified in two PCR steps, with sample barcodes and sequencing adapters added in the second step. Libraries were sequenced on Illumina HiSeq 2500 (2x100 bp) or NovaSeq (2x150 bp). As for how the authors treated the data: Demultiplexing of reads and collapsing into UMI consensus sequences were performed with MIGEC, and V(D)J alignment was carried out with MiXCR. Clonotypes responding to the vaccine were identified with edgeR on replicate PBMC samples, with the criteria of FDR below 0.01 and a log2 fold change above 5 up to day 15. Each bulk clonotype was labeled CD4 or CD8 based on which sequenced repertoire, CD4 or CD8, contained the clonotype at higher abundance. TCRdb trimmed the raw reads at Q25, called clones with MiXCR and kept productive beta chains. Rows are unified per CDR3 protein, each entry keeping the most common DNA and genes. TCRdb assigned the V and J calls; the authors' analysis was not used. The sample table contains about 260,000 distinct CDR3 sequences; only one count was recorded for approximately 3.8% of them. Under 20% of the sample is in the top ten clones.

Interpreted using the paper, the treatment or condition label stands for: live attenuated yellow fever vaccine strain. At each blood-draw timepoint, two biological replicates of bulk PBMCs were collected. A standard Ficoll-Paque protocol was used to isolate PBMCs from peripheral blood. TriZol was used to extract RNA from bulk PBMCs, CD4 and CD8 fractions, and dextramer-positive and dextramer-negative fractions. V is reduced by 6 bases and J by 3 bases, leaving a spacing of 12 bases between them. From the cysteine through the phenylalanine, the CDR3 covers 13 amino acids. Only the CDR3 DNA stays, 39 bases, in frame from base 1. CDR1 and CDR2, per the germline V gene, are MNHEY and SVGAGI. This entry belongs to a study of T cells after yellow fever vaccination (dated by TCRdb to 2018 to 2020). Regarding the study in general: Libraries from fractions with low cell numbers were prepared with the SMART-Seq v4 Ultra Low Input RNA kit. Bulk TCR alpha and beta repertoires were sequenced longitudinally to track T-cell clones before and after primary and booster YFV17D yellow fever vaccination. Two healthy male donors made up the cohort, one aged 18 to 30 years and the other aged 30 to 39 years. Bulk PBMC replicates and cell subsets were isolated from blood drawn at multiple timepoints before and after both primary and secondary immunization.

General findings and caveats noted by the study authors: Only a couple of donors were included in the study, so the extent to which the findings can be generalized is limited. Because abundant contaminating clonotypes from the bulk population could be contained in FACS-sorted repertoires, computational filtering was required. A small fraction of clonotypes appeared in both the CD4 and CD8 compartments, likely as a result of convergent recombination. Most clones expanded after primary vaccination (almost 97% of CD4 and 80% to 90% of CD8) were re-detected after the booster, suggesting that broad memory maintenance occurred. The secondary T-cell response was found to be weaker but faster than the primary response, with a peak reached on day 5 rather than on day 15.

The chain employs TRBV6-5 and TRBJ2-7; TRBD1 is a possible D gene, resting on 5 matching bases. The sequence was collected from a young man who received the YFV17D yellow fever vaccine. This sample comprised PBMCs, obtained 15 days after the yellow fever booster vaccination. The nucleotide sequence reads TGTGCCAGCAGGACTTCCAGGGACTACGAGCAGTACTTC. Its protein product is CASRTSRDYEQYF.